Detailed here is one TCR beta chain. Its target is not known. TCR alpha and TCR beta cDNA libraries with sample barcodes and UMIs came from 5'RACE using constant-segment primers. Each CDR3 protein is one row after TCRdb ran MiXCR on the 5' RACE reads. There are more than 150,000 distinct CDR3 sequences in the sample; 20% to 25% occur only once, and about 21% lies in the top ten. This specimen comes from a study of T-cell memory formation after mild COVID-19. General observations from the study: A second wave expanding day 15 to 37 was CD4+-biased; contracting clones were balanced. Memory cells collected pre-infection included some clones that later responded, suggesting cross-reactive memory joined.

V trimming: 0 bases; J trimming: 5 bases; junction bases outside the gene matches: 3. The CDR3 contains 14 residues. The germline gives CDR1 SGHDT, CDR2 YYEEEE. The sequenced sample was PBMCs or a T cell subset sorted from them (not recorded which). The sequence was obtained from an adult woman who had mild COVID-19 (a few samples of this study predate the infection). Cell type and time point are not known. The genes are TRBV5-6 and TRBJ1-1; 8 bases are shared with TRBD1. CDR3 in DNA: TGTGCCAGCAGCTTGGGGACAGGGAAGACTGAAGCTTTCTTT. This translates into CASSLGTGKTEAFF.